This T cell receptor beta chain was identified during a study of cytomegalovirus exposure and HLA in healthy donors. Study summary: Researchers previously reported finding more than 100 million unique TCR beta sequences from roughly 170 million T cells. Researchers found that roughly 81% of over 350 genotyped donors fell within the Caucasian-associated ancestry cluster. Broader study findings: Other equally common chains were less clonally expanded than HLA-associated TCR beta chains, a later analysis showed. Accurate prediction of HLA-A and HLA-B alleles (for most subjects) was reportedly achieved from TCR beta sequences.

Vbeta (60) and Jbeta (13) primers were used in the PCR. The assay was immunoSEQ multiplex PCR, and TCRdb's table has in-frame clones only and misses some. The sample records around 53,000 clones, roughly 85% being singletons. Remarks on this clone: Its antigen remains unknown.

This TCR was sampled from a man aged 25 to 40 in good health and CMV-seronegative. Input material: PBMCs.

The CDR3 nucleotides read TGTGCCAGCAGCTCCGATATTACAGGGCCCAGTCAGCCCCAGCATTTT. Residues: CASSSDITGPSQPQHF. The chain combines TRBV5-8 with TRBJ1-5; a possible D gene is TRBD1 (6 bases). The germline V and J ends were trimmed by 3 bases and 6 bases, with 19 bases remaining between them. Germline CDR1 reads SGHTS; CDR2 reads YDEGEE. The length of the CDR3 is 16 residues. Based on the CDR3 plus reference TRBV5-8 and TRBJ1-5, the full variable domain is EAGVTQSPTHLIKTRGQQATLRCSPISGHTSVYWYQQALGLGLQFLLWYDEGEERNRGNFPPRFSGRQFPNYSSELNVNALELEDSALYLCASSSDITGPSQPQHFGDGTRLSIL.